This T cell receptor beta chain derives from a study of cytomegalovirus exposure and HLA in healthy donors. A remark on this clone: As yet, its antigen is unknown.

Study-wide results and limits: Excluded were some V segments that proved indistinguishable, including TRBV6-2 and TRBV6-3.

In the PCR, 60 Vbeta and 13 Jbeta primers were used. Profiled with immunoSEQ multiplex PCR; TCRdb holds only in-frame clones, not every one. The data show 150,000 to 200,000 clones, around 82% seen once. The germline V gene encodes CDR1 SGHAT and CDR2 FQNNGV. This CDR3 has 14 residues. J lost 7 bases, V lost 5 bases, and 7 bases had no gene match. Material for sequencing was PBMCs. The gene calls are TRBV11-2 and TRBJ1-4; 7 nucleotides line up with TRBD1. The sequence came from a boy aged 10-17 years in good health and CMV-seronegative. This CDR3 is CASSATGLGEKLFF. CDR3 nucleotide sequence: TGTGCCAGCAGCGCGACAGGGCTGGGTGAAAAACTGTTTTTT. The whole variable domain, filled in from reference TRBV11-2 and TRBJ1-4, reads EAGVAQSPRYKIIEKRQSVAFWCNPISGHATLYWYQQILGQGPKLLIQFQNNGVVDDSQLPKDRFSAERLKGVDSTLKIQPAKLEDSAVYLCASSATGLGEKLFFGSGTQLSVL.